This section outlines one TCR beta chain sequence together with its context. TCRdb itself ran the 5' RACE reads through MiXCR, one entry per CDR3 protein. The data show hundreds of thousands of distinct CDR3 sequences, with 18% seen just once and 20% to 25% held by the top ten. The ends were cut back, 0 bases at V and 6 bases at J, with 11 bases in the middle. Germline V gene lookup returns CDR1 MDHEN and CDR2 SYDVKM. The CDR3 sequence is 15 residues long. This sample was included in a study of T-cell memory formation after mild COVID-19. Turning to the study itself: The two donors had largely donor-specific TCR clusters.

Sequenced input: PBMCs or a T cell subset sorted from them (not recorded which). The receptor was isolated from a man younger than 35 who had mild COVID-19 (a few samples of this study predate the infection). Cell type and time point are not known. This chain joins TRBV28 and TRBJ2-2, with D perhaps TRBD2 (6 bases). The CDR3, as DNA: TGTGCCAGCAGTTTATGGGCACCGGGGGCCGGGGAGCTGTTTTTT. Its translation is CASSLWAPGAGELFF.